This is a list of T cell receptor beta chains from one sample in a study of blood T cell repertoires in COVID-19. Using immunoSEQ multiplex PCR, the repertoire was profiled, and TCRdb retains in-frame clones only, with some absent. The sample includes 180,000 or so clones, 75% to 90% of them seen just once. Material: PBMCs or T cells enriched from blood (not recorded which). The source is an older woman who had recovered from COVID-19. CDR3s include the opening cysteine and the closing phenylalanine or tryptophan. Fields, in order: V gene, CDR3 length, CDR3 protein.

>TRBV5-6|14
CASSLGAYNQPQHF
>TRBV28|12
CASSSSGREQYF
>TRBV18|15
CASSPQQASSYEQYF
>TRBV5-6|15
CASSVNLRNNYGYTF
>TRBV7-8|14
CASSTSSGANVLTF
>TRBV21-1|17
CASSKVVQSGTDYEQYF
>TRBV29-1|14
CSVAPRQYGTEAFF
>TRBV5-5|15
CASSLGLPQGGELFF
>TRBV2|14
CASRPTGGTYEQYF
>TRBV27|15
CASRPSGDRGQGYTF
>TRBV12-5|14
CASGTTGATGELFF
>TRBV29-1|14
CSVLLRLAGIEQFF
>TRBV19|14
CASSIPKAGETQYF
>TRBV28|16
CASSLRGQGPNYGYTF
>TRBV5-1|15
CASSGGQGASEKLFF
>TRBV4-1|16
CASSPRGAGSTDTQYF
>TRBV4-2|13
CASSRQENEKLFF
>TRBV4-1|14
CASSPIRLGGVLYF
>TRBV2|17
CASSEGQGWVMNTEAFF
>TRBV2|13
CASSYRVSDTQYF
>TRBV7-8|14
CASSWRGRDYGYTF
>TRBV15|16
CATSRDQFPGPDEQYF
>TRBV10-3|13
CAISESRVHEQFF
>TRBV7-8|11
CASRQNTEAFF
>TRBV6-5|13
CASRRQGNTEAFF
>TRBV11-2|17
CASSLRLAGSSYNEQFF
>TRBV28|15
CASSSPGGITYEQYF
>TRBV7-2|16
CASSLTGGLIPNEQFF
>TRBV15|12
CATSREGMLPFF
>TRBV27|16
CASSRSGGIGTEKLFF
>TRBV28|16
CASSLGGTSYNSPLHF
>TRBV10-3|14
CAISESIANSPLHF
>TRBV7-8|16
CASSSGQGASTGELFF
>TRBV28|14
CASSPPRQGLWAFF
>TRBV7-9|13
CASSLSGSYEQYF
>TRBV10-2|17
CASSPTSGAFVLGEQYF
>TRBV6-5|15
CASRYREELNEKLFF
>TRBV30|11
CAWSFQAEQYF
>TRBV6-1|15
CASSEAARQYYEQYF
>TRBV5-8|12
CASSLVLYGYTF
>TRBV28|13
CASRFTGEHEQFF
>TRBV6-4|15
CASSETSHHTDTQYF
>TRBV9|15
CASSVADGTGLGYTF
>TRBV7-8|12
CASSPYTDTQYF
>TRBV2|12
CASSRPRGTQYF
>TRBV7-9|17
CASSSYDLAGDYNEQFF
>TRBV5-1|14
CASSLDRVNYGYTF
>TRBV5-1|14
CASSLVGSQETQYF
>TRBV4-1|16
CASSQDSRGQAYEQYF
>TRBV3-1/TRBV3-2|14
CASSQAGGFTEAFF
>TRBV6-6|15
CASSYSGGMNTEAFF
>TRBV25-1|15
CASSAGSSLNTEAFF
>TRBV5-4|16
CASTSPGAGGDDEQFF
>TRBV28|14
CASSPGTGRWEAFF